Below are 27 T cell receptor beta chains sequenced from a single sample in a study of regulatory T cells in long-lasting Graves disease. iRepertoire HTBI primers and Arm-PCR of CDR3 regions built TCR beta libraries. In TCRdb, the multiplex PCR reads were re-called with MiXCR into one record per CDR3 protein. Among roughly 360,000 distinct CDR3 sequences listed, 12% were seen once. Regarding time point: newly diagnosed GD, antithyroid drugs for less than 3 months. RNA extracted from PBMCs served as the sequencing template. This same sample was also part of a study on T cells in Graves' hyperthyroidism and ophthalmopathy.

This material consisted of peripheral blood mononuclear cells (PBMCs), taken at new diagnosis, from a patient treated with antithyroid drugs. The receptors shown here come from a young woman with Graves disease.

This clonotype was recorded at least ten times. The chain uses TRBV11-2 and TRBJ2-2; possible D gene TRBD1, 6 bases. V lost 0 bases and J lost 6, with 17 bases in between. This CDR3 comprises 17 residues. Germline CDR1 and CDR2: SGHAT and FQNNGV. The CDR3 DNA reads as TGTGCCAGCAGCTTAGAAGCGGCAGGGGTGGTGGCCGGGGAGCTGTTTTTT. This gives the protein CASSLEAAGVVAGELFF. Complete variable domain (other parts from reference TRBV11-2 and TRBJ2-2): EAGVAQSPRYKIIEKRQSVAFWCNPISGHATLYWYQQILGQGPKLLIQFQNNGVVDDSQLPKDRFSAERLKGVDSTLKIQPAKLEDSAVYLCASSLEAAGVVAGELFFGEGSRLTVL.

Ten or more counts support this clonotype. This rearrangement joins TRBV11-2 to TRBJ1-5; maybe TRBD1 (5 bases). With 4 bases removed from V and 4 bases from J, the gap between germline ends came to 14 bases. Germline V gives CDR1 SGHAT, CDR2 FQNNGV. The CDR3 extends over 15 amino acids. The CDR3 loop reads CASSSQPGGNQPQHF. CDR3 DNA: TGTGCCAGCAGCTCCCAGCCCGGGGGTAATCAGCCCCAGCATTTT.

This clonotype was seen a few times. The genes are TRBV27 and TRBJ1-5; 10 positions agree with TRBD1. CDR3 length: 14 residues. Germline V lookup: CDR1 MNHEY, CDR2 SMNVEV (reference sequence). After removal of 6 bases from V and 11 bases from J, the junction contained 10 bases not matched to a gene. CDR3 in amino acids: CASRPGTGVGTQHF. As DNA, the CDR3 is TGTGCCAGCAGACCCGGGACAGGGGTCGGGACCCAGCATTTT.

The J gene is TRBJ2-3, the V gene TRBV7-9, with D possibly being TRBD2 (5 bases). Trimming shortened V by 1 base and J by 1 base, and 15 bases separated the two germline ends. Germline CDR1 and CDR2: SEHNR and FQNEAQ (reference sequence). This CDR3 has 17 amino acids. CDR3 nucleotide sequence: TGTGCCAGCAGCTTAGTGCATGACCTGGAGGGCACAGATACGCAGTATTTT. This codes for CASSLVHDLEGTDTQYF.

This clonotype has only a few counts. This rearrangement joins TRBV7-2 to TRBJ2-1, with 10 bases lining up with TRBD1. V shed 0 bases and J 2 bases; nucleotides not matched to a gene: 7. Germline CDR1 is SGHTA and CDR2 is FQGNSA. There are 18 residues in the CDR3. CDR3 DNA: TGTGCCAGCAGCTTAGCGGTGACAGGGGGCTTCCCCTACAATGAGCAGTTCTTC. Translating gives CASSLAVTGGFPYNEQFF.

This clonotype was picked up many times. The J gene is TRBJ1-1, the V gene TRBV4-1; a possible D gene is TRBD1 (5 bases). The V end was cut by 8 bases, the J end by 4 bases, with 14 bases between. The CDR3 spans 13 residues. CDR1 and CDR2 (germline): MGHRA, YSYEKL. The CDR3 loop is CASGQHRGTEAFF. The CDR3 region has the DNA TGCGCCAGCGGACAACACCGGGGCACTGAAGCTTTCTTT.

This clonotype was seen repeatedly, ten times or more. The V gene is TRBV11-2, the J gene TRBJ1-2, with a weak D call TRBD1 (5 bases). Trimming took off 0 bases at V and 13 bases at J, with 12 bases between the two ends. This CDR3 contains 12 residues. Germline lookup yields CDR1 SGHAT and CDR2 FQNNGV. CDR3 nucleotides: TGTGCCAGCAGCTTAGACAGGGTGGAATGCACCTTC. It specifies CASSLDRVECTF. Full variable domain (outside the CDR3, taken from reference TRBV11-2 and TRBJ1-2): EAGVAQSPRYKIIEKRQSVAFWCNPISGHATLYWYQQILGQGPKLLIQFQNNGVVDDSQLPKDRFSAERLKGVDSTLKIQPAKLEDSAVYLCASSLDRVECTFGSGTRLTVV.

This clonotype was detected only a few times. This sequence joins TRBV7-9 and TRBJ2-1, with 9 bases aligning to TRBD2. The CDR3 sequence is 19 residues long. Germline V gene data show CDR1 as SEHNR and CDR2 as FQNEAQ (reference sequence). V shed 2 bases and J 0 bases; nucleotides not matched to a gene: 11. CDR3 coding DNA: TGTGCCAGCAGCTTATGGCTGGTCGGCGGGAGGGTCTCCTACAATGAGCAGTTCTTC. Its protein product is CASSLWLVGGRVSYNEQFF.

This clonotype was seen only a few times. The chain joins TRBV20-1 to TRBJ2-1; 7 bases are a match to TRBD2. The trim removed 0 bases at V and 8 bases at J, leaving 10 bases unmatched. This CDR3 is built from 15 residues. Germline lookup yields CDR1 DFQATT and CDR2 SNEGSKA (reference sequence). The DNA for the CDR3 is TGCAGTGCTAGAGATAAAAGCGGGATTTTCCATGAGCAGTTCTTC. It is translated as CSARDKSGIFHEQFF.

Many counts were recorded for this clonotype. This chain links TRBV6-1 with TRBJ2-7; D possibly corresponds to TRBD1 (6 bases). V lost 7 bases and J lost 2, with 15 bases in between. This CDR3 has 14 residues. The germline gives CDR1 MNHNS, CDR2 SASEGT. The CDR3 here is CASKKGGDPYEQYF. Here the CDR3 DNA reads TGTGCCAGCAAGAAAGGGGGAGACCCCTACGAGCAGTACTTC.

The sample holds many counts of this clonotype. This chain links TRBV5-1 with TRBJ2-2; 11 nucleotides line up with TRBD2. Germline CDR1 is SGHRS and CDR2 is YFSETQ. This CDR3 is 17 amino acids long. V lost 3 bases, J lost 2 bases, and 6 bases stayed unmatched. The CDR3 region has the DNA TGCGCCAGCAGCTATGGGGGGACTAGCGGTAACACCGGGGAGCTGTTTTTT. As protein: CASSYGGTSGNTGELFF.

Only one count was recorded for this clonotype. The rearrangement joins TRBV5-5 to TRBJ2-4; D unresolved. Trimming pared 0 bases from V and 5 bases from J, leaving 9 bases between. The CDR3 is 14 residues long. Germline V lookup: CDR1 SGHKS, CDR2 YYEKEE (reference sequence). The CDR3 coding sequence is TGTGCCAGCAGCTTGGCCGGTTTCGAAAACATTCAGTACTTC. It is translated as CASSLAGFENIQYF.

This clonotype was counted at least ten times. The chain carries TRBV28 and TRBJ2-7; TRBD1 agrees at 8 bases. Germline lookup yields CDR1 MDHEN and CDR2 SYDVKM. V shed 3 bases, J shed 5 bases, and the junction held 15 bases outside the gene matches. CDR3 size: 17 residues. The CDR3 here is CASSFILGGRGLDEQYF. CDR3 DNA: TGTGCCAGCAGTTTCATTTTGGGGGGCAGGGGGCTCGACGAGCAGTACTTC.

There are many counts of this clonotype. As DNA, the CDR3 is TGTGCCAGCAGTTTTTGGGGGGGGGAGCTGTTTTTT. This gives the protein CASSFWGGELFF. The V gene is TRBV28, the J gene TRBJ2-2; D is perhaps TRBD1 or TRBD2 (5 bases each). V dropped 3 bases and J dropped 8 bases, with 7 bases sitting between them. The length of the CDR3 is 12 residues. The germline V gene encodes CDR1 MDHEN and CDR2 SYDVKM.

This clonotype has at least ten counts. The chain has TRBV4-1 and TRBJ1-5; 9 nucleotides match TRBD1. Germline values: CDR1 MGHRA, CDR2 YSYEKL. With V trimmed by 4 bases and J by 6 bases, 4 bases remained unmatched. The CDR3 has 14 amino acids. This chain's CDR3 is CASSLDRGFQPQHF. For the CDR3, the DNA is TGCGCCAGCAGCCTGGACAGGGGATTTCAGCCCCAGCATTTT.

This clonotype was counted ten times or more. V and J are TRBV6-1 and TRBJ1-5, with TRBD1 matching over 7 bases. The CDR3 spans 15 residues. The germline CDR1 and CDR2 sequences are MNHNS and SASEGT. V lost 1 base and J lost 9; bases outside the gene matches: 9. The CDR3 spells CASSEGTGAFSPQHF. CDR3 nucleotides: TGTGCCAGCAGTGAAGGCACAGGGGCTTTTTCGCCCCAGCATTTT.

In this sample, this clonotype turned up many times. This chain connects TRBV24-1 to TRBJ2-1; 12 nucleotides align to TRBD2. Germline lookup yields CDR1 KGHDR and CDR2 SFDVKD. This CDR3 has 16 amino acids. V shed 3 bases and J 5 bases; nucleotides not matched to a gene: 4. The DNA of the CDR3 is TGTGCCACCAGTGATCGGGCTAGCGGGGGGGACAATGAGCAGTTCTTC. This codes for CATSDRASGGDNEQFF.

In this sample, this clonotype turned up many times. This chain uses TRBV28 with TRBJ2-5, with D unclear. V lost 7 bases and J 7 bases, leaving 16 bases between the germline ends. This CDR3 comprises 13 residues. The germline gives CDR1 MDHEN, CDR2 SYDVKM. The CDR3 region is CASNLPHLGTQYF. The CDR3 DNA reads TGTGCCAGCAACCTGCCGCACCTTGGGACCCAGTACTTC.

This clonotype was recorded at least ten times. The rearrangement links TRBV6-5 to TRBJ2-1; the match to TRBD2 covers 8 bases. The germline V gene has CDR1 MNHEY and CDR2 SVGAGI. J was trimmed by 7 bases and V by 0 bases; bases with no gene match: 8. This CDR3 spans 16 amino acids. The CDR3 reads CASSYSRTGGGNEQFF. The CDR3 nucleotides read TGTGCCAGCAGTTACTCGAGGACGGGGGGGGGGAATGAGCAGTTCTTC.

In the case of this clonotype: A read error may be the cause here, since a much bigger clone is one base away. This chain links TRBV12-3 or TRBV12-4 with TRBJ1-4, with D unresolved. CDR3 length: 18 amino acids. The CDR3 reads CASSRTDGLFRFNEKLLF. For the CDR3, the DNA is TGTGCCAGCAGTCGGACCGATGGCCTCTTCAGATTTAATGAAAAACTGCTTTTT.

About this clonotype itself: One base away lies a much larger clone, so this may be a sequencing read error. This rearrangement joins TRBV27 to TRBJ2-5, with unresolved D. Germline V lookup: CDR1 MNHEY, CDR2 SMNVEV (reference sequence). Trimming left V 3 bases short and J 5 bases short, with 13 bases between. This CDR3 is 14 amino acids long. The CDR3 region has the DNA TGTGCCAGCAGTTTCCTCGAACTGGGGGAGACCCAGTACTTC. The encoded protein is CASSFLELGETQYF.

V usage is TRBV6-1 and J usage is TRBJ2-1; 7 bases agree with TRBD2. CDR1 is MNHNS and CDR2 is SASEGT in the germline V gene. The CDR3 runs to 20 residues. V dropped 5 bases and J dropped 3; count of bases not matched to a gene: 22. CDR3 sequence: CASSLTVGRPGTTYYNEQFF. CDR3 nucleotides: TGTGCCAGCAGTCTTACCGTCGGCCGTCCCGGGACTACTTACTACAATGAGCAGTTCTTC.

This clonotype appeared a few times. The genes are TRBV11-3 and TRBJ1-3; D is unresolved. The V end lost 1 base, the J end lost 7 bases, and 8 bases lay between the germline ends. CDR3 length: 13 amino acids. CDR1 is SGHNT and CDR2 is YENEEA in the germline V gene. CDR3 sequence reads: CASSLASTNTIYF. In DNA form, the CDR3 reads TGTGCCAGCAGCTTAGCGTCGACGAACACCATATATTTT. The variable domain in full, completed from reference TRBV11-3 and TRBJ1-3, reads EAGVVQSPRYKIIEKKQPVAFWCNPISGHNTLYWYLQNLGQGPELLIRYENEEAVDDSQLPKDRFSAERLKGVDSTLKIQPAELGDSAVYLCASSLASTNTIYFGEGSWLTVV.

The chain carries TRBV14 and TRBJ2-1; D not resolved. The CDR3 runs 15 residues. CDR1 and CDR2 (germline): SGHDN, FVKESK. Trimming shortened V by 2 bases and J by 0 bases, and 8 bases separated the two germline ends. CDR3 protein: CASSQRMSSYNEQFF. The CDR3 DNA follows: TGTGCCAGCAGCCAACGGATGAGCTCCTACAATGAGCAGTTCTTC.

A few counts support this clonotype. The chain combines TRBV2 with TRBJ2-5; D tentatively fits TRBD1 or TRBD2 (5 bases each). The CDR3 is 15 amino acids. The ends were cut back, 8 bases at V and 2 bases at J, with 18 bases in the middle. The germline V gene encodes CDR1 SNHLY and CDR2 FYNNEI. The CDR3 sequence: CASLGRGVPQETQYF. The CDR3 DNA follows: TGTGCCAGCCTGGGGCGAGGGGTACCGCAAGAGACCCAGTACTTC. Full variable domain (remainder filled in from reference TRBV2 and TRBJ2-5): EPEVTQTPSHQVTQMGQEVILRCVPISNHLYFYWYRQILGQKVEFLVSFYNNEISEKSEIFDDQFSVERPDGSNFTLKIRSTKLEDSAMYFCASLGRGVPQETQYFGPGTRLLVL.

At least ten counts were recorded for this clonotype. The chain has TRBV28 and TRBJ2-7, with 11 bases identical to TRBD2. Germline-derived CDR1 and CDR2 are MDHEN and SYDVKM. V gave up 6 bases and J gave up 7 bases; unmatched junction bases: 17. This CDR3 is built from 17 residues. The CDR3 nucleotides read TGTGCCAGCAGCCGACGTGGGAGACTAGCGGGGTATAGAGAGCAGTACTTC. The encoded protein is CASSRRGRLAGYREQYF.

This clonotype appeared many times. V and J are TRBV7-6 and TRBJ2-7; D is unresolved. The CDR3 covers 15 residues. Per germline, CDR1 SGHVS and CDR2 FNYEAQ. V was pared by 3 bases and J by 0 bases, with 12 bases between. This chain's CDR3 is CASSLSAGRSYEQYF. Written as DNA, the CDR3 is TGTGCCAGCAGCTTGAGCGCAGGACGCTCCTACGAGCAGTACTTC. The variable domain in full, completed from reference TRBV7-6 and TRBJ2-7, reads GAGVSQSPRYKVTKRGQDVALRCDPISGHVSLYWYRQALGQGPEFLTYFNYEAQQDKSGLPNDRFSAERPEGSISTLTIQRTEQRDSAMYRCASSLSAGRSYEQYFGPGTRLTVT.